This T cell receptor (beta chain) was identified during a study of blood T cell repertoires in COVID-19. Overall study: The analysed material was cDNA or gDNA that came from T cells, B-cell-depleted T cells, or PBMCs.

Sequencing was performed with immunoSEQ multiplex PCR; in TCRdb, only in-frame clones are kept and a portion is missing. The data contain 60,000 to 85,000 clones, 70% to 90% of them singletons. Trimming pared 6 bases from V and 1 base from J, leaving 6 bases between. The CDR3 length is 12 residues. This clonotype originated in a woman aged 55-69 years with acute or convalescent COVID-19. The chain couples TRBV12-3 or TRBV12-4 to TRBJ1-1; D unclear. Input material: peripheral blood. The chain's CDR3 is CASREGNTEAFF. The CDR3 DNA follows: TGTGCCAGCAGGGAGGGGAACACTGAAGCTTTCTTT.